This T cell receptor beta chain was profiled in a study of blood T cell repertoires in COVID-19. Study-wide context: Samples came from the United States, Italy and Spain, spanning acute and convalescent COVID-19.

Enrolled during active infection, Seattle patients were then followed longitudinally. In the original processing: Reference gene primers were amplified, and this amplification served to estimate nucleated cell counts. The method was immunoSEQ multiplex PCR; TCRdb's version includes in-frame clones alone and lacks a portion of them. Clonal size and the V and J genes are those of that table, whereas D and trimming came from the DNA. The table lists about 200,000 clones, about 76% of them singletons, with approximately 6% in the top ten. Germline assignment: CDR1 SGHRS and CDR2 YFSETQ. The CDR3 runs to 15 residues. Losses at the gene ends were 5 bases for V and 4 bases for J; bases not matched to a gene: 6.

The receptor was derived from a woman between 35 and 50 years old with COVID-19, enrolled during active disease. The J gene is TRBJ2-3, the V gene TRBV5-1; the match to TRBD2 covers 11 bases. Material for sequencing was peripheral blood. The CDR3 spells CASSPASGGSDTQYF. For the CDR3, the DNA is TGCGCCAGCAGTCCCGCTAGCGGGGGGTCAGATACGCAGTATTTT. Drawing the rest from reference TRBV5-1 and TRBJ2-3, the complete variable domain is KAGVTQTPRYLIKTRGQQVTLSCSPISGHRSVSWYQQTPGQGLQFLFEYFSETQRNKGNFPGRFSGRQFSNSRSEMNVSTLELGDSALYLCASSPASGGSDTQYFGPGTRLTVL.